The sequence of this TCR beta chain was determined in a study of T cell responses to AZD1222 COVID-19 vaccine. On the study more broadly: Pooled together were second doses at about 4 or about 12 weeks.

Notes on the study in general: Seropositive AZD1222 recipients at baseline numbered only 6 or 7. Reports indicate that nearly half of spike-specific TCRs are directed at unmutated variant regions.

Generated by immunoSEQ multiplex PCR, the TCRdb table keeps only in-frame clones and is missing some. This table has tens of thousands of clones, 83% appearing once. Remarks on this clone: Its antigen remains unknown.

CDR3 length: 14 residues. The germline V gene encodes CDR1 KGHSH and CDR2 LQKENI. Trimming cost V 0 bases and J 3 bases, with 5 bases left between them. The sequence was obtained from an adult in good health. The gene calls are TRBV18 and TRBJ2-2; D is unclear. The source was peripheral blood, collected on day 0 of AZD1222 vaccination. The DNA for the CDR3 is TGTGCCAGCTCACCACCAGGATACACCGGGGAGCTGTTTTTT. Encoded protein: CASSPPGYTGELFF.